The rows below give T cell receptor beta chains drawn from one sample of a study of T cell responses to AZD1222 COVID-19 vaccine. Sequenced by immunoSEQ multiplex PCR; TCRdb stores in-frame clones only, minus some. The sample yields 80,000 to 90,000 clones, 90% seen once. Sample: peripheral blood, taken on day 0 of AZD1222 vaccination. Receptors were obtained from an adult in good health. CDR3s leave out the opening cysteine and the closing phenylalanine or tryptophan. D genes are given only for firm matches.

v_gene,j_gene,d_gene,CDR3aa
TRBV10-3,TRBJ1-1,-,AISESMTEAF
TRBV4-1,TRBJ2-2,TRBD1,ASSRGQGANTGELF
TRBV5-1,TRBJ1-6,-,ASSPKNGSPLH
TRBV6-5,TRBJ1-3,-,ASAGAPGNTIY
TRBV5-1,TRBJ2-7,-,ASSPGSDTNYEQY
TRBV28,TRBJ1-5,-,ASSQTWEPQH
TRBV5-1,TRBJ1-2,TRBD1,ASSSTGGSYGYT
TRBV11-2,TRBJ1-1,-,ASSLESRRLNEAF
TRBV19,TRBJ2-7,TRBD1,ASSIQTPGTGGEQY
TRBV15,TRBJ1-5,-,ATSRAGGQPQH
TRBV5-1,TRBJ2-7,-,ASSLDLAAQY
TRBV5-1,TRBJ2-6,-,ASSLGDASGANVLT
TRBV19,TRBJ2-1,TRBD1,ATDRGDNEQF
TRBV28,TRBJ1-4,TRBD1,ASSLGDSRNEKLF
TRBV3-1/TRBV3-2,TRBJ2-1,TRBD1,AISPAQGAYNEQF
TRBV3-1/TRBV3-2,TRBJ2-7,-,ASSQSRVLNEQY
TRBV2,TRBJ2-3,TRBD1,AIRTGEFPDTQY
TRBV19,TRBJ2-7,TRBD1,ASSVRQGSSYEQY
TRBV19,TRBJ2-1,-,ASSIVERSSYNEQF
TRBV6-1,TRBJ2-7,-,ASSEALGRVYEQY
TRBV5-1,TRBJ2-3,TRBD1,ASRGATGGTDTQY
TRBV28,TRBJ2-7,-,ASSGAAWDEQY
TRBV29-1,TRBJ2-7,TRBD2,SVDLREGRYEQY
TRBV7-3,TRBJ2-1,-,ASSIDSYNEQF
TRBV7-9,TRBJ2-1,-,ASSLALVQDNEQF
TRBV16,TRBJ2-1,-,ASSQLGDTNNEQF
TRBV21-1,TRBJ1-6,-,ASSKVGFRVFGSDSPLH
TRBV6-5,TRBJ1-1,-,ASSYSNGGEAF
TRBV11-2,TRBJ2-7,TRBD2,ASSSGLAYEQY